What follows are 23 T cell receptor beta chains derived from one specimen sequenced in a study of blood T cell repertoires in COVID-19 (dated by TCRdb to 2020 to 2022). The method was the immunoSEQ multiplex PCR assay. Drawn from immuneACCESS, this table holds only the in-frame rearrangements with V and J called that TCRdb kept. Clones are partly lost; checked studies trace under half to an unresolved V gene and leave the rest unexplained. Within this sample are about 95,000 clones, with 75% to 95% of them counted one time only. Together, the top ten hold around 4% of the sample. The source material was peripheral blood. Receptor source: a woman aged 45-59 years in a cohort sampled during active COVID-19.

The chain joins TRBV4-2 to TRBJ2-2, with D unclear. The CDR3 length is 15 residues. In germline, CDR1 is LGHNA, CDR2 YNFKEQ. V was shortened by 0 bases and J by 0 bases, with 5 bases between the two germline ends. CDR3 protein: CASSQDPANTGELFF. In nucleotides, the CDR3 is TGTGCCAGCAGCCAAGATCCGGCGAACACCGGGGAGCTGTTTTTT.

The chain is built from TRBV6-1 and TRBJ1-5; perhaps TRBD1 as D (6 bases). Germline loops: CDR1 MNHNS, CDR2 SASEGT. V lost 2 bases, J lost 0 bases, and 14 bases lay in between. The CDR3 is 17 amino acids. This CDR3 reads CASSEKGGGVSNQPQHF. The CDR3 DNA sequence: TGTGCCAGCAGTGAAAAAGGGGGAGGGGTTAGCAATCAGCCCCAGCATTTT.

The chain is built from TRBV6-5 and TRBJ2-1; D is uncertain. Germline-derived CDR1 and CDR2 are MNHEY and SVGAGI. The CDR3 spans 12 residues. Trimming took off 7 bases at V and 4 bases at J, with 8 bases between the two ends. CDR3 loop: CASIWAYNEQFF. Here the CDR3 DNA reads TGTGCCAGCATATGGGCTTACAATGAGCAGTTCTTC.

The rearrangement links TRBV5-1 to TRBJ2-2; a possible D gene is TRBD2 (5 bases). Trimming took 4 bases from V and 2 from J, leaving 9 bases between them. Per the germline V gene, CDR1 is SGHRS and CDR2 is YFSETQ. The CDR3 totals 14 residues. The CDR3 region has the DNA TGCGCCAGCAGCGCGTCTAGCAACACCGGGGAGCTGTTTTTT. It codes for CASSASSNTGELFF.

CDR3: CASVPYGTSGRGTQYF. In DNA form, the CDR3 reads TGTGCTAGTGTACCGTACGGGACTAGCGGGAGAGGGACCCAGTACTTC. The chain links TRBV12-5 to TRBJ2-5, with 14 bases that match TRBD2. Germline loops: CDR1 LGHNT, CDR2 FRNRAP. The CDR3 loop spans 16 amino acids. V lost 7 bases, J lost 7 bases, and 11 bases stayed unmatched.

The V and J genes are TRBV5-6 and TRBJ1-3; 9 positions match TRBD1. There are 16 residues in the CDR3. Germline V CDR1 and CDR2: SGHDT, YYEEEE. The V and J ends lost 2 bases and 4 bases, in that order; junction bases with no gene match: 7. The CDR3 protein is CASSFGTGYIGNTIYF. CDR3 sequence (DNA): TGTGCCAGCAGCTTTGGGACAGGGTATATCGGAAACACCATATATTTT.

This clone is a singleton in its sample. This chain uses TRBV7-6 with TRBJ1-1; 7 bases map to TRBD1. V lost 3 bases and J lost 4; bases outside the gene matches: 2. Germline CDR1 and CDR2: SGHVS and FNYEAQ. The CDR3 is made up of 13 amino acids. The chain's CDR3 is CASSFNRGTEAFF. CDR3 DNA: TGTGCCAGCAGCTTCAACAGGGGCACTGAAGCTTTCTTT.

The chain has TRBV3-1 (or the pseudogene TRBV3-2) and TRBJ1-1, with a weak D call TRBD1 (6 bases). Trimming shortened V by 1 base and J by 5 bases, and 8 bases separated the two germline ends. This CDR3 has 13 amino acids. The germline CDR1 and CDR2 sequences are LGHDT and YNNKEL (reference sequence). The CDR3 DNA sequence: TGTGCCAGCAGCCAAGTCACAGGGACTGAAGCTTTCTTT. Translating gives CASSQVTGTEAFF.

Here the CDR3 reads CASSRHSGGNTGELFF. The CDR3, as DNA: TGTGCCAGCAGCCGTCACAGCGGGGGTAACACCGGGGAGCTGTTTTTT. The chain is built from TRBV7-9 and TRBJ2-2, with 8 bases matching TRBD2. Germline values: CDR1 SEHNR, CDR2 FQNEAQ (reference sequence). V trimming: 5 bases; J trimming: 2 bases; junction bases outside the gene matches: 7. This CDR3 has 16 residues.

This chain connects TRBV9 to TRBJ1-1; D gene unclear. V dropped 4 bases and J dropped 1 base, with 14 bases sitting between them. The germline gives CDR1 SGDLS, CDR2 YYNGEE. This CDR3 is built from 15 residues. The CDR3 region is CASSPNILGNTEAFF. In DNA, the CDR3 is TGTGCCAGCAGCCCCAATATACTAGGGAACACTGAAGCTTTCTTT.

The J gene is TRBJ2-3, the V gene TRBV12-5; 8 bases align to TRBD1. With 1 base clipped from V and 6 bases from J, the junction kept 6 bases outside the gene matches. CDR1 and CDR2 from the germline V gene are LGHNT and FRNRAP. The CDR3 is 15 amino acids. CDR3 sequence reads: CASGLGQGSIDTQYF. CDR3 nucleotide sequence: TGTGCTAGTGGTTTGGGACAGGGGTCGATCGATACGCAGTATTTT.

This clone was detected only once. The chain has TRBV5-1 and TRBJ2-3, with D tentatively TRBD1 (5 bases). CDR1 and CDR2 from the germline V gene are SGHRS and YFSETQ. The CDR3 consists of 14 residues. The V and J ends lost 1 base and 5 bases respectively, with 11 bases between them. The CDR3 protein is CASSLWGTGDTQYF. Written as DNA, the CDR3 is TGCGCCAGCAGCTTGTGGGGCACGGGAGATACGCAGTATTTT. The full variable domain, with the rest looked up from reference TRBV5-1 and TRBJ2-3, is KAGVTQTPRYLIKTRGQQVTLSCSPISGHRSVSWYQQTPGQGLQFLFEYFSETQRNKGNFPGRFSGRQFSNSRSEMNVSTLELGDSALYLCASSLWGTGDTQYFGPGTRLTVL.

This chain uses TRBV21-1 with TRBJ2-3; the tabulated D call, TRBD2, remains unverified against the DNA. TRBV21-1 is listed as a pseudogene. This CDR3 is 20 amino acids long. The CDR3 DNA is TGTGCCAGCAGCAAAGGATCTCGGGGGGCCCGGGGGACACACACAGATACGCAGTATTTT. Protein: CASSKGSRGARGTHTDTQYF.

This rearrangement joins TRBV28 to TRBJ1-1; possible D gene TRBD1, 5 bases. The CDR3 length is 14 residues. Trimming left V 2 bases short and J 4 bases short, with 11 bases between. The germline gives CDR1 MDHEN, CDR2 SYDVKM. The CDR3 loop is CASSLTGRTTEAFF. CDR3 nucleotide sequence: TGTGCCAGCAGTTTAACAGGTAGGACCACTGAAGCTTTCTTT.

The rearrangement uses TRBV3-1 (or the pseudogene TRBV3-2) and TRBJ1-1, with 8 bases fitting TRBD1. The germline CDR1 and CDR2 sequences are LGHDT and YNNKEL (reference sequence). V shed 5 bases and J 4 bases; nucleotides not matched to a gene: 6. The CDR3 is 14 residues long. CDR3 DNA sequence: TGTGCCAGCAGCAACGGACAGGGAACCACTGAAGCTTTCTTT. Its translation: CASSNGQGTTEAFF.

This clone was detected only once. This chain links TRBV5-1 with TRBJ2-3; possibly TRBD1 for D (6 bases). The CDR3 sequence is 15 residues long. The germline V gene encodes CDR1 SGHRS and CDR2 YFSETQ. Trimming left V 2 bases short and J 2 bases short, with 12 bases between. CDR3 region: CASSFGTPDTDTQYF. CDR3 sequence (DNA): TGCGCCAGCAGCTTCGGGACACCCGACACAGATACGCAGTATTTT.

The sample holds one count of this clone. This sequence joins TRBV27 and TRBJ2-1; possible D gene TRBD2, 5 bases. Per germline, CDR1 MNHEY and CDR2 SMNVEV (reference sequence). V was pared by 1 base and J by 2 bases, with 15 bases between. The CDR3 totals 17 residues. CDR3 in DNA: TGTGCCAGCAGTTTATTCCCCCCGAGCGGTACCTACAATGAGCAGTTCTTC. It codes for CASSLFPPSGTYNEQFF.

The gene calls are TRBV30 and TRBJ2-7, with 10 bases aligning to TRBD2. Trimming removed 3 bases from V and 3 bases from J; junction bases left unmatched: 17. This CDR3 has 18 residues. Germline CDR1 is GTSNPN and CDR2 is SVGIG (reference sequence). The CDR3 spells CAWSRKGLAGASSYEQYF. DNA for the CDR3: TGTGCCTGGAGCCGAAAGGGGCTAGCGGGGGCCTCGAGCTACGAGCAGTACTTC.

V and J are TRBV19 and TRBJ2-7, with D possibly being TRBD1 (6 bases). Germline-derived CDR1 and CDR2 are LNHDA and SQIVND (reference sequence). Between the trimmed V and J ends, which lost 4 bases and 0 bases, there was a span of 10 bases. The CDR3 totals 14 residues. CDR3 DNA: TGTGCCAGTAGTACCCGGGACATCTCCTACGAGCAGTACTTC. Translation gives CASSTRDISYEQYF.

The chain employs TRBV6-5 and TRBJ2-2; D is possibly TRBD1 (5 bases). The CDR3 extends over 15 amino acids. Trimming removed 5 bases at V and 6 bases at J, with 16 bases between. Per the germline V gene, CDR1 is MNHEY and CDR2 is SVGAGI. In nucleotides, the CDR3 is TGTGCCAGCAGTACCCAGGGTATCGTTCCCGGGGAGCTGTTTTTT. Residues: CASSTQGIVPGELFF.

A single count supports this clone. The CDR3 sequence is CASSPTGTGIPYEQYF. DNA of the CDR3: TGTGCCAGCAGTCCGACCGGGACAGGGATTCCATACGAGCAGTACTTC. The chain has TRBV27 and TRBJ2-7; 9 bases are a match to TRBD1. The CDR3 consists of 16 residues. Trimming removed 5 bases from V and 4 bases from J; junction bases left unmatched: 12. Germline V gene data show CDR1 as MNHEY and CDR2 as SMNVEV (reference sequence).

This clone showed up just a few times. The chain recombines TRBV11-2 with TRBJ2-7; 14 bases agree with TRBD2. V lost 5 bases, J lost 12 bases, and 9 bases stayed unmatched. CDR1 and CDR2 from the germline V gene are SGHAT and FQNNGV. CDR3 length: 14 residues. The CDR3 bases are TGTGCCAGCAGCCTAGGGACTAGCGGGAGCCCGATGTACTTC. As protein: CASSLGTSGSPMYF. The whole variable domain, remainder taken from reference TRBV11-2 and TRBJ2-7, is EAGVAQSPRYKIIEKRQSVAFWCNPISGHATLYWYQQILGQGPKLLIQFQNNGVVDDSQLPKDRFSAERLKGVDSTLKIQPAKLEDSAVYLCASSLGTSGSPMYFGPGTRLTVT.

The genes are TRBV27 and TRBJ2-2, with D perhaps TRBD2 (6 bases). Trimming stripped 1 base from V and 7 bases from J, with 10 bases between. This CDR3 spans 14 amino acids. Germline V gene data show CDR1 as MNHEY and CDR2 as SMNVEV (reference sequence). The CDR3 is CASSLLGGGGELFF. The CDR3 nucleotides read TGTGCCAGCAGTTTATTGGGGGGTGGCGGGGAGCTGTTTTTT.